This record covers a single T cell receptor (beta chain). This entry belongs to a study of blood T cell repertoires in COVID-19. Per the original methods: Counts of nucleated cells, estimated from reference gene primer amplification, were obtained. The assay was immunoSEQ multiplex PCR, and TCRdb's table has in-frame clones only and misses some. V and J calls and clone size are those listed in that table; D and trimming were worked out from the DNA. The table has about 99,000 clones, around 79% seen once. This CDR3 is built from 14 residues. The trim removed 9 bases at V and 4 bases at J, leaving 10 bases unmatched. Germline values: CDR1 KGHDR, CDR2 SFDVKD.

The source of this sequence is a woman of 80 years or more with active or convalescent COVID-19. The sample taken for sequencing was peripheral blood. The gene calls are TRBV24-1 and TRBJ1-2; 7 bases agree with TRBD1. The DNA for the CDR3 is TGTGCCACCTCTCCTGCCGGGACAGCCTATGGCTACACCTTC. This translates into CATSPAGTAYGYTF.